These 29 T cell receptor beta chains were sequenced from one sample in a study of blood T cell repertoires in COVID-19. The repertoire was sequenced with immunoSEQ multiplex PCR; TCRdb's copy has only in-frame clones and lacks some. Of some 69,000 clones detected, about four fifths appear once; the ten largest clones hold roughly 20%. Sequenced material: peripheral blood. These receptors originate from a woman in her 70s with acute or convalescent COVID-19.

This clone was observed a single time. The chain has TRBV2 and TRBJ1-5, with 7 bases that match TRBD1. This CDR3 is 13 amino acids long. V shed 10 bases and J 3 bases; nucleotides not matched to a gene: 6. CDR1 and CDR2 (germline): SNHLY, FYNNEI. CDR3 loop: CATNRGVNQPQHF. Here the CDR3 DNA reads TGTGCCACCAACAGGGGAGTCAATCAGCCCCAGCATTTT.

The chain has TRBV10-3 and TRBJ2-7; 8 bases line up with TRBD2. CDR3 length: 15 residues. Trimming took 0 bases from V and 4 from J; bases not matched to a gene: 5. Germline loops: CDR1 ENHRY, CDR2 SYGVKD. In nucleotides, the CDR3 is TGTGCCATCAGTGAGTCGAGCGGGAGTAGGTACGAGCAGTACTTC. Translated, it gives CAISESSGSRYEQYF.

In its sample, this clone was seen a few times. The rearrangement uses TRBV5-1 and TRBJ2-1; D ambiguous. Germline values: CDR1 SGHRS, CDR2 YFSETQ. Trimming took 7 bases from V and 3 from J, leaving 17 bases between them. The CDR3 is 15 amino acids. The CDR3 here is CASASQAPLYNEQFF. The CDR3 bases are TGCGCCAGCGCCTCCCAGGCGCCCCTCTACAATGAGCAGTTCTTC.

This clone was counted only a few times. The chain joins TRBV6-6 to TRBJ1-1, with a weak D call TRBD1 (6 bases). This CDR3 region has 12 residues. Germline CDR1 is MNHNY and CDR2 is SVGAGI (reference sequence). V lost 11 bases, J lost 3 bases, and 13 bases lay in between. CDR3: CAGGASHTEAFF. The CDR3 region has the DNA TGTGCCGGGGGGGCGTCTCACACTGAAGCTTTCTTT.

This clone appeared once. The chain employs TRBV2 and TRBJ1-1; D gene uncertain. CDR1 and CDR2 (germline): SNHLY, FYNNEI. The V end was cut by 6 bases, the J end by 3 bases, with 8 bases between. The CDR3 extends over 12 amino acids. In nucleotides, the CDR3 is TGTGCCAGCAGGGAGACCTACACTGAAGCTTTCTTT. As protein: CASRETYTEAFF.

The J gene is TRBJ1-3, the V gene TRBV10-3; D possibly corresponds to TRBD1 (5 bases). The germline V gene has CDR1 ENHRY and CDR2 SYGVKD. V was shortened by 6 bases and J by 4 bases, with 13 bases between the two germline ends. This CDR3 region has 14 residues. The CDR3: CAISPTGQGNTIYF. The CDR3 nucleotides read TGTGCCATCAGCCCGACCGGACAAGGAAACACCATATATTTT.

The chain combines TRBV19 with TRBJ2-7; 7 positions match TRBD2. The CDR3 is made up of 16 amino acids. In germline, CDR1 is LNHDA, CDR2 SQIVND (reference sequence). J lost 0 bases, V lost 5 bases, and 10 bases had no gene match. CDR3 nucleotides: TGTGCCAGTAGTCCCCAGCGGGATAGAAGCTCCTACGAGCAGTACTTC. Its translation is CASSPQRDRSSYEQYF.

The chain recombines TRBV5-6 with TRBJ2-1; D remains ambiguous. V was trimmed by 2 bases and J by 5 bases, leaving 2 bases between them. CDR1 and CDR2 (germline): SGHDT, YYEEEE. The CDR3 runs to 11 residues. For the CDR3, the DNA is TGTGCCAGCAGCTTCGACAATGAGCAGTTCTTC. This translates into CASSFDNEQFF. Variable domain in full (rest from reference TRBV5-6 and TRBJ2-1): DAGVTQSPTHLIKTRGQQVTLRCSPKSGHDTVSWYQQALGQGPQFIFQYYEEEERQRGNFPDRFSGHQFPNYSSELNVNALLLGDSALYLCASSFDNEQFFGPGTRLTVL.

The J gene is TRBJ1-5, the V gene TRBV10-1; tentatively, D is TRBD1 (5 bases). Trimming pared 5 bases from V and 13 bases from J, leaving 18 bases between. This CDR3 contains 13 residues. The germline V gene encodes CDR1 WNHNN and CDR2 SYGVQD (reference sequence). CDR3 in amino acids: CASSRDSSGFQHF. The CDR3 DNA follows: TGCGCCAGCAGTCGAGACAGCTCAGGTTTTCAGCATTTT.

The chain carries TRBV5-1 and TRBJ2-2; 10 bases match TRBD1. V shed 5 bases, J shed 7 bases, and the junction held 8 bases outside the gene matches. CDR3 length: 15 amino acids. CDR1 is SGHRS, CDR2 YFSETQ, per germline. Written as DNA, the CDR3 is TGCGCCAGCAGGACCGGGACAGGGGTCGGCGGGGAGCTGTTTTTT. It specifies CASRTGTGVGGELFF.

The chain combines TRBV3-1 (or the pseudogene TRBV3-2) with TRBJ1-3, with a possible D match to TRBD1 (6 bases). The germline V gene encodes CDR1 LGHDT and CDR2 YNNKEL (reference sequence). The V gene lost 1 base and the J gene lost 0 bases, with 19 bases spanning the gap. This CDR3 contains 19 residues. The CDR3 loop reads CASSQVGVDSTYSGNTIYF. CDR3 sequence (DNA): TGTGCCAGCAGCCAAGTGGGGGTGGACAGTACCTACTCTGGAAACACCATATATTTT.

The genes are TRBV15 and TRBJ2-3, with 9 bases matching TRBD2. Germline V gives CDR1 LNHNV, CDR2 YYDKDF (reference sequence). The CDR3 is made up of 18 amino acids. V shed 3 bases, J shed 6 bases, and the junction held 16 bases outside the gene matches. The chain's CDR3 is CATSRQGGRREGPDTQYF. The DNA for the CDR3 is TGTGCCACCAGCAGGCAAGGAGGACGGCGGGAGGGCCCGGATACGCAGTATTTT.

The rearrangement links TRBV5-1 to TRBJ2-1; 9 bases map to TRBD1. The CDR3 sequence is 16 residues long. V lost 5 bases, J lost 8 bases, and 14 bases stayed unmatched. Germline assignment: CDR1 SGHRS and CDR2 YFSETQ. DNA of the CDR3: TGCGCCAGCAGAAACGGCCGGGACAGGGTACGGGATGAGCAGTTCTTC. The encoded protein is CASRNGRDRVRDEQFF.

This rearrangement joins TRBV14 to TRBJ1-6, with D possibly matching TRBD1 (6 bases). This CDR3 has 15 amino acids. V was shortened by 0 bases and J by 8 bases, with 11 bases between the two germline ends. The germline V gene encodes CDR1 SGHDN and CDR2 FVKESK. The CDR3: CASSQDNRVHSPLHF. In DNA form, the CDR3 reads TGTGCCAGCAGCCAAGACAACAGGGTGCATTCACCCCTCCACTTT.

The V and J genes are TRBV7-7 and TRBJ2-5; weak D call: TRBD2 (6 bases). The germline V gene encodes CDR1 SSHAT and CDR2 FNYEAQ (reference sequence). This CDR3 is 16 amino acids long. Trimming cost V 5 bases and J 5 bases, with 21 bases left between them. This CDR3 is CASSQGSGGGIETQYF. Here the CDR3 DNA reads TGTGCCAGCAGCCAAGGGAGTGGCGGAGGGATTGAGACCCAGTACTTC.

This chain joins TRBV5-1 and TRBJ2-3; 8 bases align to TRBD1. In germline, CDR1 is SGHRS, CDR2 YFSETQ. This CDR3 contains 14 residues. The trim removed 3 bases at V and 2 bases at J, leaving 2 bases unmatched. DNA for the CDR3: TGCGCCAGCAGCTCAGGGGGCTACACAGATACGCAGTATTTT. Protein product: CASSSGGYTDTQYF.

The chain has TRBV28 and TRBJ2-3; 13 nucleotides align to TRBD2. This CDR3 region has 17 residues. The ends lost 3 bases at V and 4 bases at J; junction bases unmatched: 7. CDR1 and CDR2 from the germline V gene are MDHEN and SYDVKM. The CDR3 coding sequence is TGTGCCAGCAGTTTTCGGACTAGCGGGAGAAGGTCAGATACGCAGTATTTT. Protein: CASSFRTSGRRSDTQYF. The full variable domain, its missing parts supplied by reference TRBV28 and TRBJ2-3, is DVKVTQSSRYLVKRTGEKVFLECVQDMDHENMFWYRQDPGLGLRLIYFSYDVKMKEKGDIPEGYSVSREKKERFSLILESASTNQTSMYLCASSFRTSGRRSDTQYFGPGTRLTVL.

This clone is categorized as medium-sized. The CDR3 nucleotides are TGTGCCAGCAGTGAAAGGGGGTCCCATGAGCAGTTCTTC. Protein: CASSERGSHEQFF. The chain links TRBV6-4 to TRBJ2-1; D is possibly TRBD1 (6 bases). With 3 bases removed from V and 8 bases from J, the gap between germline ends came to 11 bases. Per the germline V gene, CDR1 is MRHNA and CDR2 is SNTAGT. The CDR3 is 13 amino acids.

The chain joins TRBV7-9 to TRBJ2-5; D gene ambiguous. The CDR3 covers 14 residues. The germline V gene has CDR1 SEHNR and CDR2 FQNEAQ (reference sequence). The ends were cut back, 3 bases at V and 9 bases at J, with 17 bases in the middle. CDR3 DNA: TGTGCCAGCAGCTTCGAGACTCCCAGTATGGCCCAGTACTTC. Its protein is CASSFETPSMAQYF.

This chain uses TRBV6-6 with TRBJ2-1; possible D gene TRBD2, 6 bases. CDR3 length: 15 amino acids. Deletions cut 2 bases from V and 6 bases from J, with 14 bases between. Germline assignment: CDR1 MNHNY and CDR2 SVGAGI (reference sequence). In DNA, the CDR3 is TGTGCCAGCAGTTACCTGGAGGGGCGAGTCAATGAGCAGTTCTTC. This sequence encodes CASSYLEGRVNEQFF.

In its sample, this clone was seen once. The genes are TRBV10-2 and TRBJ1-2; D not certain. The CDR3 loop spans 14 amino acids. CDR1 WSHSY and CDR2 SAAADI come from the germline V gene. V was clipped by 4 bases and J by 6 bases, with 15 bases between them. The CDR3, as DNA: TGCGCCAGCAGTGGGGCCGCGGGCTTGGATGGCTACACCTTC. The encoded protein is CASSGAAGLDGYTF.

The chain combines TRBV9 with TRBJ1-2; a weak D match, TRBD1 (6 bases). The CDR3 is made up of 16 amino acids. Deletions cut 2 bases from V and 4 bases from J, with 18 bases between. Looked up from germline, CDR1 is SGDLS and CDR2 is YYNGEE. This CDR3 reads CASSVGSGEGGYGYTF. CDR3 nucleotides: TGTGCCAGCAGCGTTGGGAGCGGAGAAGGGGGCTATGGCTACACCTTC.

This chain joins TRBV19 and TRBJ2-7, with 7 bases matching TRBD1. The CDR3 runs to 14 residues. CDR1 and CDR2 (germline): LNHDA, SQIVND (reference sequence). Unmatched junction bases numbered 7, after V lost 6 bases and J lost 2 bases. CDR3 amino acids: CASRNRGSAYEQYF. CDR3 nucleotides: TGTGCCAGTAGGAACAGGGGTTCAGCCTACGAGCAGTACTTC.

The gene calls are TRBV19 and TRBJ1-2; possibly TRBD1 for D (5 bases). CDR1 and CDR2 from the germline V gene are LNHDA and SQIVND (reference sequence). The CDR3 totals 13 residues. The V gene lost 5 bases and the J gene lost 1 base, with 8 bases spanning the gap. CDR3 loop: CASSPDSNYGYTF. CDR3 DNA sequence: TGTGCCAGTAGTCCAGACAGTAACTATGGCTACACCTTC.

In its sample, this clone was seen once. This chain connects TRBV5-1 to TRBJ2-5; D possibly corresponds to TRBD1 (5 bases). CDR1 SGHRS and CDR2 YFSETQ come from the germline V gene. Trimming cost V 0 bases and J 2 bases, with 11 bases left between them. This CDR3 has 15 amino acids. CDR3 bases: TGCGCCAGCAGCTTGGAGTGGGGCTCACAAGAGACCCAGTACTTC. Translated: CASSLEWGSQETQYF.

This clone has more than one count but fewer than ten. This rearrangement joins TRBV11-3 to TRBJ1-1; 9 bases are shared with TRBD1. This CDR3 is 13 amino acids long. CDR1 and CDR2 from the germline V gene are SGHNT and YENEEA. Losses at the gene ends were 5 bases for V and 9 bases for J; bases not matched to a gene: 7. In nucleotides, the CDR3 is TGTGCCAGCAGCCAAACCCACAGGGGGCAAGCTTTCTTT. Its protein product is CASSQTHRGQAFF.

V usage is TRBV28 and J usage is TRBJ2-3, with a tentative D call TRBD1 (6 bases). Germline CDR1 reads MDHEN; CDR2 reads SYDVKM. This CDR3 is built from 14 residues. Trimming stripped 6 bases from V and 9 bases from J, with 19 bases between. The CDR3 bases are TGTGCCAGCAGAGCCACAGGGACATCTGCAACGCAGTATTTT. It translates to CASRATGTSATQYF. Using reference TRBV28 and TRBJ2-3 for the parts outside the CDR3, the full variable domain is DVKVTQSSRYLVKRTGEKVFLECVQDMDHENMFWYRQDPGLGLRLIYFSYDVKMKEKGDIPEGYSVSREKKERFSLILESASTNQTSMYLCASRATGTSATQYFGPGTRLTVL.

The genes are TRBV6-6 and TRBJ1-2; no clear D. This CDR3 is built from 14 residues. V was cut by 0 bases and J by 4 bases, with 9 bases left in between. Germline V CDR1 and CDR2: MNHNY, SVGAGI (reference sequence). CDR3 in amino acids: CASSYSVQLYGYTF. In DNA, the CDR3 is TGTGCCAGCAGTTACTCGGTCCAACTCTATGGCTACACCTTC.

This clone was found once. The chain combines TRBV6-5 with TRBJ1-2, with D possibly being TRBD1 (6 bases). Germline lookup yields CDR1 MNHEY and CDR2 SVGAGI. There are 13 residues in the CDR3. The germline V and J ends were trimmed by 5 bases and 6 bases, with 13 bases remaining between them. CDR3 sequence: CASSTTGNDGYTF. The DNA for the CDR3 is TGTGCCAGCAGTACAACAGGGAATGATGGCTACACCTTC.